This T cell receptor (beta chain) was identified in a study of technical replicates of blood from several donors. This clone was seen once. From germline, CDR1 is SGHDT and CDR2 YYEEEE. The junction had 4 bases not matched to a gene; V was cut back by 9 bases and J by 2 bases. There are 13 residues in the CDR3. TCRdb's copy holds only in-frame clones and misses some; the assay was immunoSEQ multiplex PCR. The table records about 70,000 clones, approximately 92% of them present only once. V and J are TRBV5-6 and TRBJ2-5; 10 positions match TRBD2. The specimen sequenced was T cells isolated from PBMCs. This receptor was obtained from a human donor in good health. CDR3 DNA sequence: TGTGCCACCAGACTAGCGGGTCAAGAGACCCAGTACTTC. It specifies CATRLAGQETQYF. Filled out from reference TRBV5-6 and TRBJ2-5, the complete variable domain reads DAGVTQSPTHLIKTRGQQVTLRCSPKSGHDTVSWYQQALGQGPQFIFQYYEEEERQRGNFPDRFSGHQFPNYSSELNVNALLLGDSALYLCATRLAGQETQYFGPGTRLLVL.